The 4 T cell receptor beta chains presented below share a single source sample, sequenced in a study of tumor-infiltrating lymphocytes in primary liver carcinoma. Unsorted whole blood yielded the blood RNA, and germline DNA was also extracted. Constant-region priming of roughly 0.45 ug total RNA yielded TCR beta cDNA. Amplification in three nested multiplex PCR rounds with slightly modified ARM-PCR gave rise to TCR beta libraries. For 10 cycles apiece, the opening two PCR rounds ran with TRBV1-TRBV30 forward primers and a C-beta reverse primer. TCRdb re-derived calls from the multiplex PCR reads in MiXCR, one entry per CDR3 protein. This table holds about 310,000 distinct CDR3 sequences, roughly 60% found once. Sequencing used peripheral blood. Receptors originate from a woman aged 25-40 years with primary liver carcinoma and hepatitis B virus infection.

Comment on this clonotype: Being one base from a much bigger clone, this may be a read error. This rearrangement joins TRBV4-1 to TRBJ1-4, with 10 bases fitting TRBD1. CDR1 is MGHRA, CDR2 YSYEKL, per germline. The CDR3 loop spans 15 amino acids. After removal of 4 bases from V and 6 bases from J, the junction contained 5 bases not matched to a gene. Here the CDR3 DNA reads TGCGCCAGCAGCCGCGAGGGACAGGGGCATGAAAAACTGTTTTTT. It translates to CASSREGQGHEKLFF.

Notes on this clonotype: It may be a read error: a sequence one base away is much more abundant. The gene calls are TRBV4-3 and TRBJ2-3, with D tentatively TRBD2 (6 bases). V lost 4 bases, J lost 1 base, and 18 bases lay in between. The CDR3 consists of 17 residues. Germline CDR1 is LGHNA and CDR2 is YSLEER. The CDR3 sequence: CASSRRTGTGGTDTQYF. DNA of the CDR3: TGCGCCAGCAGCCGCCGCACCGGGACTGGCGGCACAGATACGCAGTATTTT.

Points on this clonotype: Compared with germline, one end of the junction differs, possibly owing to a read error. The V and J genes are TRBV6-6 and TRBJ1-5; maybe TRBD1 (6 bases). Germline assignment: CDR1 MNHNY and CDR2 SVGAGI (reference sequence). CDR3 size: 15 residues. CDR3 amino acids: CTSTLGRGTNQPQHF. CDR3 nucleotides: TGTACCAGCACCCTAGGCAGGGGTACCAATCAGCCCCAGCATTTT.

This clonotype was counted ten times or more. The chain combines TRBV11-2 with TRBJ2-7, with 7 bases identical to TRBD2. Germline CDR1 reads SGHAT; CDR2 reads FQNNGV. The CDR3 is made up of 15 amino acids. Losses at the gene ends were 3 bases for V and 2 bases for J; bases not matched to a gene: 7. The CDR3 loop reads CASSLVSGPTYEQYF. The CDR3, as DNA: TGTGCCAGCAGCTTGGTTAGCGGGCCAACCTACGAGCAGTACTTC. The complete variable domain, with remaining parts taken from reference TRBV11-2 and TRBJ2-7, reads EAGVAQSPRYKIIEKRQSVAFWCNPISGHATLYWYQQILGQGPKLLIQFQNNGVVDDSQLPKDRFSAERLKGVDSTLKIQPAKLEDSAVYLCASSLVSGPTYEQYFGPGTRLTVT.